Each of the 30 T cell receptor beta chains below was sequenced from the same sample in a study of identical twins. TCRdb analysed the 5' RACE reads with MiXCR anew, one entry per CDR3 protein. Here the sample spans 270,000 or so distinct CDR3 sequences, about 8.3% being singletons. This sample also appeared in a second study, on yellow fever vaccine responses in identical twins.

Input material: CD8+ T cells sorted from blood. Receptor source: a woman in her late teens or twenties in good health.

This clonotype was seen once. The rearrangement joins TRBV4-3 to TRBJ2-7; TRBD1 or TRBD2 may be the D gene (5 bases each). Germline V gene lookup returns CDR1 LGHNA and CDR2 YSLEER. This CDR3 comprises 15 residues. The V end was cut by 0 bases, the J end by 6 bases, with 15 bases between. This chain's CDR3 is CASSQDHGAQLEQYF. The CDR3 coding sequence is TGCGCCAGCAGCCAAGATCACGGGGCCCAACTCGAGCAGTACTTC.

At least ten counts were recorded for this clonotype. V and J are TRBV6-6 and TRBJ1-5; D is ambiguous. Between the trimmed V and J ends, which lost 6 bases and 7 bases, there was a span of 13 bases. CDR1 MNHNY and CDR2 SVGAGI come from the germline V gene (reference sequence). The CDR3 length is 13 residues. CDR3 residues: CASSGGGRQPQHF. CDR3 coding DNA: TGTGCCAGCAGCGGAGGTGGTCGGCAGCCCCAGCATTTT.

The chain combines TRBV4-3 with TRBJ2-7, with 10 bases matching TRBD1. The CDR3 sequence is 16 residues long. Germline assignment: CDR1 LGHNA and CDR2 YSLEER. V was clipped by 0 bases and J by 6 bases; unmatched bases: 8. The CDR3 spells CASSQDAGQGDGEQYF. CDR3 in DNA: TGCGCCAGCAGCCAAGACGCAGGACAGGGGGATGGCGAGCAGTACTTC.

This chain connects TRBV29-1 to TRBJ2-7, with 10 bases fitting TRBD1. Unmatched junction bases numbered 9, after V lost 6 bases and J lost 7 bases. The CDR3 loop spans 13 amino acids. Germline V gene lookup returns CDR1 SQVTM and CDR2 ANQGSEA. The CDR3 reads CSVGTGAPLEQYF. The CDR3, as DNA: TGCAGCGTCGGGACAGGGGCCCCCTTGGAGCAGTACTTC.

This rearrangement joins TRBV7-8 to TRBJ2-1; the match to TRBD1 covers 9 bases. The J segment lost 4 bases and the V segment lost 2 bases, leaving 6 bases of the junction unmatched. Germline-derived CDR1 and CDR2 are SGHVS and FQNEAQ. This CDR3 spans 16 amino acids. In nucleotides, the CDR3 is TGTGCCAGCAGCTTACTACAGGGGGCTACGTACAATGAGCAGTTCTTC. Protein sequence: CASSLLQGATYNEQFF.

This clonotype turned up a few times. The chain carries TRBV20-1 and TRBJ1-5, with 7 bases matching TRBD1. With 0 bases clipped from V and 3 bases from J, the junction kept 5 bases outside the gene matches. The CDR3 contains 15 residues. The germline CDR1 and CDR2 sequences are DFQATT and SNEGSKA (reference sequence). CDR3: CSAREVGTANQPQHF. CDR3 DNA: TGCAGTGCTAGAGAGGTCGGGACAGCCAATCAGCCCCAGCATTTT.

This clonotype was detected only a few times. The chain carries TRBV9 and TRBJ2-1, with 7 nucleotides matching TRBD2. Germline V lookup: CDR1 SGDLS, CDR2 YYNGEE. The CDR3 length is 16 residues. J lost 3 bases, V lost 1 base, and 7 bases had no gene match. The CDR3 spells CASSVTGLNFYNEQFF. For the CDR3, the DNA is TGTGCCAGCAGCGTAACGGGACTAAATTTCTACAATGAGCAGTTCTTC.

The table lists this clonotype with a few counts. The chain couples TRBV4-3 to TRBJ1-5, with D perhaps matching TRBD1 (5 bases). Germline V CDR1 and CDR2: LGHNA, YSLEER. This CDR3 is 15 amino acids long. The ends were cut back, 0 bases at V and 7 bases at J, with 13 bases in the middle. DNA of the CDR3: TGCGCCAGCAGCCAAGATATAGGGGTAGGCCAGCCCCAGCATTTT. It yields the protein CASSQDIGVGQPQHF.

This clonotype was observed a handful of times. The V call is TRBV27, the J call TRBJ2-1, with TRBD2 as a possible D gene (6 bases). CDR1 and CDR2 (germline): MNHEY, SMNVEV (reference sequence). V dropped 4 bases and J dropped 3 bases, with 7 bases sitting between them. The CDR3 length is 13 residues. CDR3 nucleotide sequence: TGTGCCAGCAGTTGGGACTTCTACAATGAGCAGTTCTTC. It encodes CASSWDFYNEQFF.

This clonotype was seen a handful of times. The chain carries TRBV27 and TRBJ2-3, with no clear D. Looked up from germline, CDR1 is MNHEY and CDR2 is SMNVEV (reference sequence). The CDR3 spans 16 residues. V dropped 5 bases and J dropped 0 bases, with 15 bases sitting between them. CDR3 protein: CASSPSAARSTDTQYF. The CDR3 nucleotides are TGTGCCAGCAGTCCTTCCGCGGCGAGGAGCACAGATACGCAGTATTTT.

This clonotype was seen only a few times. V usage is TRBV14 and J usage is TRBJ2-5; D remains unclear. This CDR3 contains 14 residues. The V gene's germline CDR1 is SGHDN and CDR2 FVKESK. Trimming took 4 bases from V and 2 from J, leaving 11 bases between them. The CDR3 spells CASSPMNEQETQYF. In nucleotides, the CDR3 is TGTGCCAGCAGCCCCATGAACGAACAAGAGACCCAGTACTTC. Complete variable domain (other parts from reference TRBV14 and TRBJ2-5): EAGVTQFPSHSVIEKGQTVTLRCDPISGHDNLYWYRRVMGKEIKFLLHFVKESKQDESGMPNNRFLAERTGGTYSTLKVQPAELEDSGVYFCASSPMNEQETQYFGPGTRLLVL.

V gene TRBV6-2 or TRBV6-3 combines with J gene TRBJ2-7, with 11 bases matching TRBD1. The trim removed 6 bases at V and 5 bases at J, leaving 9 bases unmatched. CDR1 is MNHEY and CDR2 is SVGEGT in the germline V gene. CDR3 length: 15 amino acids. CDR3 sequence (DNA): TGTGCCAGCAGCACTGGTTGGACAGGGGGCAACGAGCAGTACTTC. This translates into CASSTGWTGGNEQYF.

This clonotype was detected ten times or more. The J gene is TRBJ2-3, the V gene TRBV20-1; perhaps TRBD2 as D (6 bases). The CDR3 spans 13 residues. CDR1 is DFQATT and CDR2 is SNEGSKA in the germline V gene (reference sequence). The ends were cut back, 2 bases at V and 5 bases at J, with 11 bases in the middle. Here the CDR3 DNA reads TGCAGTGCTAGAATGCGAGCGGGAGATACGCAGTATTTT. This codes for CSARMRAGDTQYF.

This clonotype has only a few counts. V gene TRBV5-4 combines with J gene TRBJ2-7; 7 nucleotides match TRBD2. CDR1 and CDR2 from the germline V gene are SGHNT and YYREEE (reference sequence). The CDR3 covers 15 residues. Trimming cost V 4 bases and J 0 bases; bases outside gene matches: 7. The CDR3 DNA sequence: TGTGCCAGCAGCCCACCAGCGGGGAGCTCCTACGAGCAGTACTTC. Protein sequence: CASSPPAGSSYEQYF. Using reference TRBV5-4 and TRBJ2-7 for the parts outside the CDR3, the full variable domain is ETGVTQSPTHLIKTRGQQVTLRCSSQSGHNTVSWYQQALGQGPQFIFQYYREEENGRGNFPPRFSGLQFPNYSSELNVNALELDDSALYLCASSPPAGSSYEQYFGPGTRLTVT.

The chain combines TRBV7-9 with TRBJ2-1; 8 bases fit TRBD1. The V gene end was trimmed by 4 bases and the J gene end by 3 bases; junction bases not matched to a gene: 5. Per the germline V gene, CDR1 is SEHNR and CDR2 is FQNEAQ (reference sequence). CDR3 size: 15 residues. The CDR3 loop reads CASSSSGTGYNEQFF. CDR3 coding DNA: TGTGCCAGCAGCTCCTCCGGGACAGGCTACAATGAGCAGTTCTTC.

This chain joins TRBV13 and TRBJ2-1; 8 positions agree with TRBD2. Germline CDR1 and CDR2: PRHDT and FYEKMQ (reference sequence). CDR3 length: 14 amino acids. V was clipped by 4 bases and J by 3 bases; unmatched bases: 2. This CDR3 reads CASSSAGGYNEQFF. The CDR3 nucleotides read TGTGCCAGCAGCTCCGCGGGGGGCTACAATGAGCAGTTCTTC.

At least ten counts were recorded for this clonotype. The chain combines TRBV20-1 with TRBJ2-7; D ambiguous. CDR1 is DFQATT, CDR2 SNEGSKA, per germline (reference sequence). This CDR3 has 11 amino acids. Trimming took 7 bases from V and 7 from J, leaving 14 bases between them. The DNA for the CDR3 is TGCAGTGAGGCAGCACTTGTAGAGCAGTACTTC. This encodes CSEAALVEQYF.

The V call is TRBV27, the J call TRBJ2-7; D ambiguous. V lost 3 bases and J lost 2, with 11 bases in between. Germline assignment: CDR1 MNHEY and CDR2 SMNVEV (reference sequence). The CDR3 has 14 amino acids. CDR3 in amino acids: CASSFIDTAYEQYF. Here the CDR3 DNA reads TGTGCCAGCAGTTTTATAGACACCGCCTACGAGCAGTACTTC.

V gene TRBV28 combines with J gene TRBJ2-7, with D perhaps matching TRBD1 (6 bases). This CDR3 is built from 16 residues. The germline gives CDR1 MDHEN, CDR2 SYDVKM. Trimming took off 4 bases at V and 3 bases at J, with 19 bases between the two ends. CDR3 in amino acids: CASSSLIPDRIYEQYF. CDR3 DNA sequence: TGTGCCAGCAGTTCACTTATCCCCGACAGGATCTACGAGCAGTACTTC.

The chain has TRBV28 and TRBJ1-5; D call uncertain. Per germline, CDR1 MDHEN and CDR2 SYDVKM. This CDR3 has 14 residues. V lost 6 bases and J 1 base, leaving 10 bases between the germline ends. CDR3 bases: TGTGCCAGCAGGGCGGGCGGAAGCAATCAGCCCCAGCATTTT. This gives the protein CASRAGGSNQPQHF.

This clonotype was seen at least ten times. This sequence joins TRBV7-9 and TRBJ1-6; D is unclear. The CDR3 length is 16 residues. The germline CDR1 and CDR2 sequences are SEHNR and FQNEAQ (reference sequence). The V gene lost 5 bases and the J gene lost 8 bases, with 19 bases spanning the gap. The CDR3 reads CASSQNIAGIDSPLHF. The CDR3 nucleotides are TGTGCCAGCAGCCAAAACATTGCGGGTATCGATTCACCCCTCCACTTT.

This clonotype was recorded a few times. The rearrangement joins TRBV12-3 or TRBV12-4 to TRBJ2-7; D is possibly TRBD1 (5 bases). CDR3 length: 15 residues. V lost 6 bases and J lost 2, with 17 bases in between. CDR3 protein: CASSSYEKTAYEQYF. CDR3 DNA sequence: TGTGCCAGCAGCTCCTACGAGAAGACAGCCTACGAGCAGTACTTC.

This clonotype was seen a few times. The DNA for the CDR3 is TGTGCCAGTAGTATGCAGGGGGCGGCCGAGGAGCAGTTCTTC. Amino acids: CASSMQGAAEEQFF. The J gene is TRBJ2-1, the V gene TRBV19, with TRBD1 matching 8 bases. Germline V gene sequence: CDR1 LNHDA, CDR2 SQIVND (reference sequence). V trimming: 3 bases; J trimming: 10 bases; junction bases outside the gene matches: 8. The CDR3 length is 14 residues. Full variable domain (missing parts from reference TRBV19 and TRBJ2-1): DGGITQSPKYLFRKEGQNVTLSCEQNLNHDAMYWYRQDPGQGLRLIYYSQIVNDFQKGDIAEGYSVSREKKESFPLTVTSAQKNPTAFYLCASSMQGAAEEQFFGPGTRLTVL.

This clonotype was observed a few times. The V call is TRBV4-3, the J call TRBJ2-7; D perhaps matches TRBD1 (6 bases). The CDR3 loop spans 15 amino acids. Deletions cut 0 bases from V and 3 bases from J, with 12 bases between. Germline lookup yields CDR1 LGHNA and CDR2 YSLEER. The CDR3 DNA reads TGCGCCAGCAGCCAAGACCCCTCACAGGGCTACGAGCAGTACTTC. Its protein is CASSQDPSQGYEQYF.

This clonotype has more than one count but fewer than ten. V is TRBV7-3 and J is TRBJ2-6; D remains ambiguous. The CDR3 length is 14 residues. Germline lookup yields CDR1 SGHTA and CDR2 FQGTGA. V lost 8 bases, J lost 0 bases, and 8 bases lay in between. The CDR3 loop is CASRPASGANVLTF. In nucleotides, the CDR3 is TGTGCCAGCCGGCCAGCCTCTGGGGCCAACGTCCTGACTTTC.

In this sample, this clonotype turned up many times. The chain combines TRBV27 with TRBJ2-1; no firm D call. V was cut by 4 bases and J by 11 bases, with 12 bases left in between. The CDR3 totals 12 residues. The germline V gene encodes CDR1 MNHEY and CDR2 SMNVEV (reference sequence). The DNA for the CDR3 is TGTGCCAGCAGTTCCTCAGAGGTCCAGCAGTTCTTC. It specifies CASSSSEVQQFF.

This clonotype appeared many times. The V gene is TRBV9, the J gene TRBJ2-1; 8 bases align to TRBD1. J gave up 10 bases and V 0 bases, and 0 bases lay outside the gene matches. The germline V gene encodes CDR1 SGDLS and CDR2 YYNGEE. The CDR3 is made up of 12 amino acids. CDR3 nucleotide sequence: TGTGCCAGCAGCGTAGGGGACAGGGAGCAGTTCTTC. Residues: CASSVGDREQFF.

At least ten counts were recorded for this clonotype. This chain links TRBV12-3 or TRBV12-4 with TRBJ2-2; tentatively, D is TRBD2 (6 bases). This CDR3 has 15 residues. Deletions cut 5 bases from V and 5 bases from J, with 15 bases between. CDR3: CASSRSSDKTGELFF. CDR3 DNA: TGTGCCAGCAGTCGCTCTAGCGATAAAACCGGGGAGCTGTTTTTT.

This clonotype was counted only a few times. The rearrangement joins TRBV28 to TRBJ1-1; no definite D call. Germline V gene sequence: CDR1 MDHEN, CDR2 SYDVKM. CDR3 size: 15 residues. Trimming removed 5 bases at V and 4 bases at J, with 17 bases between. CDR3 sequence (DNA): TGTGCCAGCAGTCCAGGCAGGCAACTACGCACTGAAGCTTTCTTT. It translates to CASSPGRQLRTEAFF.

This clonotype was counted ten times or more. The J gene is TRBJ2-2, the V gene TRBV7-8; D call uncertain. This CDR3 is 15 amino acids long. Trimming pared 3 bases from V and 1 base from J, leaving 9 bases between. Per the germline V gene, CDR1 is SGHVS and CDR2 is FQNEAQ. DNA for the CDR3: TGTGCCAGCAGCTTTGGTTCCAGGAACACCGGGGAGCTGTTTTTT. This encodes CASSFGSRNTGELFF.